These 8 T cell receptor beta chains share one sample of origin, sequenced in a study of CD4 and CD8 cells across lung adenocarcinoma regions. TCRdb itself ran the PCR reads through MiXCR, one entry per CDR3 protein. The sample has 10,000 or so distinct CDR3 sequences; approximately 46% are singletons. The sample was CD8+ T cells from the margin of a lung tumor. Receptors originate from a female donor with lung adenocarcinoma. The CD4 and CD8 labels of this study may be unreliable.

This clonotype was detected only a few times. This chain connects TRBV25-1 to TRBJ2-2; 9 bases are shared with TRBD2. CDR3 length: 14 amino acids. The trim removed 9 bases at V and 1 base at J, leaving 3 bases unmatched. Germline assignment: CDR1 MGHDK and CDR2 SYGVNS. This CDR3 is CASQTSGNTGELFF. For the CDR3, the DNA is TGTGCCAGTCAGACTAGCGGGAACACCGGGGAGCTGTTTTTT.

This clonotype is categorized as medium-sized (0.01 to 0.1%). This rearrangement joins TRBV6-1 to TRBJ2-5; 7 bases agree with TRBD1. The J call may not be correct, given that the DNA end is closer to TRBJ2-7. The germline V gene encodes CDR1 MNHNS and CDR2 SASEGT. There are 13 residues in the CDR3. The CDR3 region has the DNA TGTGCCAGCAGCCGACAGGGTGGCCGCGAGCAGTACTTC. It encodes CASSRQGGREQYF.

The J gene is TRBJ2-3, the V gene TRBV24-1, with D perhaps TRBD2 (5 bases). The ends were cut back, 4 bases at V and 3 bases at J, with 10 bases in the middle. This CDR3 spans 14 amino acids. Germline CDR1 reads KGHDR; CDR2 reads SFDVKD. CDR3 coding DNA: TGTGCCACCAGTGACCCAAGGGAGACAGATACGCAGTATTTT. It translates to CATSDPRETDTQYF.

Judged by abundance, this clonotype is medium-sized. The V call is TRBV6-5, the J call TRBJ2-4, with 8 bases aligning to TRBD2. Germline V gives CDR1 MNHEY, CDR2 SVGAGI. The CDR3 covers 21 residues. J gave up 0 bases and V 6 bases, and 22 bases lay outside the gene matches. CDR3 loop: CASSYRGLENSLLLAKNIQYF. In DNA, the CDR3 is TGTGCCAGCAGCTATAGGGGACTAGAAAACTCACTTCTGCTAGCCAAAAACATTCAGTACTTC.

Comment on this clonotype: Compared with germline, one end of the junction differs, possibly owing to a read error. This chain connects TRBV27 to TRBJ2-3; TRBD2 matches at 9 bases. CDR3 length: 16 residues. From germline, CDR1 is MNHEY and CDR2 SMNVEV (reference sequence). CDR3 coding DNA: TGTGCCAGCGGGGGGGGAGTAGCGGGAGAACAAGATACGCAGTATTTC. Translated, it gives CASGGGVAGEQDTQYF.

The J gene is TRBJ2-1, the V gene TRBV27; D ambiguous. Trimming shortened V by 0 bases and J by 4 bases, and 4 bases separated the two germline ends. The CDR3 consists of 13 residues. The germline gives CDR1 MNHEY, CDR2 SMNVEV (reference sequence). As DNA, the CDR3 is TGTGCCAGCAGTTTATCTTGGTACAATGAGCAGTTCTTC. As protein: CASSLSWYNEQFF.

For this clonotype: Its ends do not fully match the called genes, so a read error is possible. The rearrangement links TRBV27 to TRBJ2-4; 8 bases map to TRBD2. This CDR3 is built from 15 residues. Per germline, CDR1 MNHEY and CDR2 SMNVEV (reference sequence). The CDR3 loop is CASRRGAGVSDTQYF. CDR3 in DNA: TGTGCCAGCAGGAGGGGAGCGGGAGTGTCGGATACTCAGTATTTC.

The chain carries TRBV27 and TRBJ2-1, with D possibly being TRBD1 or TRBD2 (6 bases each). The V end was cut by 3 bases, the J end by 5 bases, with 14 bases between. The germline V gene encodes CDR1 MNHEY and CDR2 SMNVEV (reference sequence). The CDR3 length is 15 residues. The CDR3 loop reads CASSFGGDGNNEQFF. For the CDR3, the DNA is TGTGCCAGCAGTTTCGGGGGCGACGGCAACAATGAGCAGTTCTTC.